This T cell receptor (beta chain) came from a study of T-cell reconstitution after alpha-beta-depleted transplantation in children. Study-level points and caveats: When one year had passed after transplant, most T-cell counts and diversity came from newly produced T cells. Surviving recipient T cells and thymic progenitors produced the high day-60 TCRbeta diversity seen in some patients. There were reportedly several hundred expanded graft clones from which alpha-beta T cells came about two months after transplant.

The CDR3 has 16 amino acids. Trimming took 4 bases from V and 0 from J, leaving 13 bases between them. Germline V gene sequence: CDR1 SGHRS, CDR2 YFSETQ. Comments on this clonotype: Its specificity is not known.

Molecular barcoding with unique molecular identifiers was used for the TCRbeta library. Via MiXCR, TCRdb re-called the PCR reads, giving one row per CDR3 protein. The sample consists of 450,000 to 700,000 distinct CDR3 sequences, 25% to 30% of them appearing once. This clonotype originated in a boy under three years old with Wiskott-Aldrich syndrome, due to receive a stem cell transplant. The chain employs TRBV5-1 and TRBJ1-4; D is unresolved. The starting material was PBMCs, obtained before TCRalphabeta/CD19-depleted stem cell transplant. CDR3 sequence: CASSPLVSATNEKLFF. The CDR3 DNA reads as TGCGCCAGCAGCCCCTTAGTGTCGGCAACTAATGAAAAACTGTTTTTT.